What follows are 18 T cell receptor beta chains derived from one specimen sequenced in a study of PD-L1 blockade in urothelial cancer. Using immunoSEQ multiplex PCR, the repertoire was profiled, and TCRdb retains in-frame clones only, with some absent. The sample holds roughly 45,000 clones; roughly 82% are singletons and the top ten take around 13%. The time point is: peripheral blood 6 weeks after treatment start. The input for sequencing was PBMCs, taken around atezolizumab (anti-PD-L1) treatment. The receptors were gathered from a man aged 55 to 70 with urothelial cancer.

This clone has more than one count but fewer than ten. At one end the junction does not follow the germline gene, possibly because of a read error. This chain links TRBV5-4 with TRBJ2-1; 10 positions match TRBD2. Germline-derived CDR1 and CDR2 are SGHNT and YYREEE (reference sequence). The CDR3 runs 12 residues. The CDR3 nucleotides are TGTGCCAGCAGCCGTTCGGGACTAGCGTCGATCTTC. This sequence encodes CASSRSGLASIF.

This chain joins TRBV15 and TRBJ2-7; 7 positions match TRBD1. The CDR3 length is 12 residues. Germline assignment: CDR1 LNHNV and CDR2 YYDKDF (reference sequence). V lost 3 bases and J lost 6; bases outside the gene matches: 2. CDR3 sequence reads: CATSRTGFEQYF. The CDR3, as DNA: TGTGCCACCAGCAGGACAGGGTTCGAGCAGTACTTC.

In DNA, the CDR3 is TGTGCCAGCAGCTTATGGCGGCCCGTTGATGTAGGTAAGCAGTTCTTC. Its protein product is CASSLWRPVDVGKQFF. The chain couples TRBV11-3 to TRBJ2-1; no firm D call. V was trimmed by 2 bases and J by 11 bases, leaving 22 bases between them. This CDR3 is 16 amino acids long. Germline V gene sequence: CDR1 SGHNT, CDR2 YENEEA.

The chain combines TRBV5-1 with TRBJ2-3; D is possibly TRBD2 (5 bases). CDR3 length: 16 residues. Germline V gene data show CDR1 as SGHRS and CDR2 as YFSETQ. With 4 bases removed from V and 4 bases from J, the gap between germline ends came to 19 bases. The CDR3 here is CASSPGLSRRPDTQYF. DNA for the CDR3: TGCGCCAGCAGCCCAGGCCTTAGTCGGAGGCCAGATACGCAGTATTTT.

This rearrangement joins TRBV6-1 to TRBJ1-5, with D hard to call. The CDR3 contains 13 residues. Germline CDR1 and CDR2: MNHNS and SASEGT. Between the trimmed V and J ends, which lost 4 bases and 7 bases, there was a span of 11 bases. The CDR3 DNA sequence: TGTGCCAGCAGTGGTGGCACGCTGCAGCCCCAGCATTTT. It translates to CASSGGTLQPQHF.

J is TRBJ1-1 and V is TRBV6-5; 10 bases map to TRBD1. Germline trimming cut 4 bases from V and 5 bases from J; bases unmatched to any gene: 7. From germline, CDR1 is MNHEY and CDR2 SVGAGI. This CDR3 comprises 15 residues. CDR3 residues: CASSFSGTGVTEAFF. DNA for the CDR3: TGTGCCAGCAGTTTCTCCGGGACAGGGGTAACTGAAGCTTTCTTT.

V is TRBV6-1 and J is TRBJ1-6; 8 bases map to TRBD1. V lost 0 bases, J lost 11 bases, and 9 bases stayed unmatched. The CDR3 is made up of 16 amino acids. Germline V lookup: CDR1 MNHNS, CDR2 SASEGT. CDR3 region: CASSEAETGGGTPLHF. In DNA, the CDR3 is TGTGCCAGCAGTGAAGCGGAAACAGGGGGGGGAACACCCCTCCACTTT.

The CDR3 bases are TGTGCCAGCAGTGATTTTCAGGGCAGGACGTTGTTTTTT. Protein sequence: CASSDFQGRTLFF. V is TRBV2 and J is TRBJ2-2; the D gene is possibly TRBD1 (5 bases). V was cut by 3 bases and J by 15 bases, with 17 bases left in between. Germline lookup yields CDR1 SNHLY and CDR2 FYNNEI. The CDR3 spans 13 residues.

This clone was seen only once. This chain links TRBV5-1 with TRBJ2-2; tentatively, D is TRBD1 (6 bases). Germline values: CDR1 SGHRS, CDR2 YFSETQ. Trimming took 4 bases from V and 1 from J, leaving 11 bases between them. CDR3 length: 15 amino acids. CDR3 region: CASSTGTQNTGELFF. Here the CDR3 DNA reads TGCGCCAGCAGCACCGGGACACAGAACACCGGGGAGCTGTTTTTT.

V gene TRBV27 combines with J gene TRBJ1-2; TRBD1 aligns across 7 bases. Germline assignment: CDR1 MNHEY and CDR2 SMNVEV (reference sequence). The CDR3 runs to 14 residues. V shed 3 bases and J 7 bases; nucleotides not matched to a gene: 8. In DNA, the CDR3 is TGTGCCAGCAGTTTGACGACAGGGTTGATTGGCTACACCTTC. Translated, it gives CASSLTTGLIGYTF.

The J gene is TRBJ2-7, the V gene TRBV28, with TRBD2 matching over 8 bases. With V trimmed by 3 bases and J by 9 bases, 16 bases remained unmatched. The CDR3 spans 16 residues. Germline V gene sequence: CDR1 MDHEN, CDR2 SYDVKM. The CDR3 region is CASSFPPSAGASRQYF. As DNA, the CDR3 is TGTGCCAGCAGTTTCCCCCCTTCAGCGGGAGCGAGTCGGCAGTACTTC.

J is TRBJ1-1 and V is TRBV5-4; D uncertain. Trimming took off 0 bases at V and 3 bases at J, with 12 bases between the two ends. The CDR3 spans 15 residues. Germline-derived CDR1 and CDR2 are SGHNT and YYREEE (reference sequence). The DNA for the CDR3 is TGTGCCAGCAGCTTGGACGTAGGGCGGGACACTGAAGCTTTCTTT. The encoded protein is CASSLDVGRDTEAFF.

The gene calls are TRBV5-1 and TRBJ2-5; 8 bases agree with TRBD1. This CDR3 is 18 amino acids long. Per the germline V gene, CDR1 is SGHRS and CDR2 is YFSETQ. Trimming removed 7 bases from V and 0 bases from J; junction bases left unmatched: 17. CDR3 nucleotides: TGCGCCAGCCCATTCACCTCCAGGGGGCAGGGGTACCAAGAGACCCAGTACTTC. Amino acids: CASPFTSRGQGYQETQYF.

V and J are TRBV5-1 and TRBJ2-1; D possibly corresponds to TRBD1 (5 bases). The germline CDR1 and CDR2 sequences are SGHRS and YFSETQ. V was clipped by 0 bases and J by 4 bases, with 11 bases between them. This CDR3 contains 15 residues. The CDR3 loop reads CASSLEQATYNEQFF. The CDR3 coding sequence is TGCGCCAGCAGCTTGGAACAGGCCACGTACAATGAGCAGTTCTTC. The variable domain in full, completed from reference TRBV5-1 and TRBJ2-1, reads KAGVTQTPRYLIKTRGQQVTLSCSPISGHRSVSWYQQTPGQGLQFLFEYFSETQRNKGNFPGRFSGRQFSNSRSEMNVSTLELGDSALYLCASSLEQATYNEQFFGPGTRLTVL.

The CDR3 loop reads CASSPQDRVRETQYF. CDR3 bases: TGCGCCAGCAGCCCCCAGGACAGGGTTAGGGAGACCCAGTACTTC. The chain joins TRBV5-1 to TRBJ2-5, with TRBD1 identical over 8 bases. This CDR3 region has 15 residues. Germline trimming cut 4 bases from V and 5 bases from J; bases unmatched to any gene: 10. The germline CDR1 and CDR2 sequences are SGHRS and YFSETQ.

The genes are TRBV10-3 and TRBJ1-3; no firm D call. The CDR3 is made up of 15 amino acids. The V and J ends lost 10 bases and 3 bases respectively, with 19 bases between them. Per germline, CDR1 ENHRY and CDR2 SYGVKD. The CDR3, as DNA: TGTGCCACAGGAAACTCTAACGCCGGTGGAAACACCATATATTTT. Its protein is CATGNSNAGGNTIYF.

CDR3 amino acids: CASVRREQFF. The CDR3 DNA reads as TGTGCCAGCGTGCGGAGGGAGCAGTTCTTC. The chain uses TRBV5-4 and TRBJ2-1, with D possibly being TRBD2 (5 bases). This CDR3 comprises 10 residues. CDR1 SGHNT and CDR2 YYREEE come from the germline V gene (reference sequence). V was shortened by 7 bases and J by 10 bases, with 9 bases between the two germline ends. The full variable domain, rest sourced from reference TRBV5-4 and TRBJ2-1, is ETGVTQSPTHLIKTRGQQVTLRCSSQSGHNTVSWYQQALGQGPQFIFQYYREEENGRGNFPPRFSGLQFPNYSSELNVNALELDDSALYLCASVRREQFFGPGTRLTVL.

This chain connects TRBV4-3 to TRBJ2-7, with TRBD2 identical over 9 bases. The germline V gene encodes CDR1 LGHNA and CDR2 YSLEER. This CDR3 has 15 residues. The junction had 9 bases not matched to a gene; V was cut back by 4 bases and J by 5 bases. The CDR3 region is CASSPSEKREDEQYF. CDR3 coding DNA: TGCGCCAGCAGCCCCTCGGAAAAGCGGGAGGACGAGCAGTACTTC.